These 10 T cell receptor beta chains were all obtained from the same sample, sequenced in a study of T cell responses to AZD1222 COVID-19 vaccine. The table came from immunoSEQ multiplex PCR; TCRdb's copy has only in-frame clones and leaves some out. The sample lists about 120,000 clones, about 89% occurring once. This specimen was peripheral blood, taken on day 0 of AZD1222 vaccination. The receptors derive from an adult in good health.

The chain recombines TRBV4-2 with TRBJ2-2; no reliable D call. The germline CDR1 and CDR2 sequences are LGHNA and YNFKEQ. V gave up 1 base and J gave up 5 bases, with 8 bases separating them. The CDR3 runs to 14 residues. CDR3 sequence: CASSQGYMTGELFF. The DNA for the CDR3 is TGTGCCAGCAGCCAAGGATACATGACCGGGGAGCTGTTTTTT.

Of note for this clone: The sample contains more than one DNA sequence encoding this CDR3. V usage is TRBV5-1 and J usage is TRBJ1-1, with TRBD1 as a possible D gene (5 bases). Germline CDR1 reads SGHRS; CDR2 reads YFSETQ. The CDR3 runs 14 residues. The germline V and J ends were trimmed by 3 bases and 2 bases, with 11 bases remaining between them. CDR3 residues: CASSSQGGNTEAFF. The CDR3, as DNA: TGCGCCAGCAGCTCCCAGGGTGGAAACACTGAAGCTTTCTTT.

This clone has just one count. V usage is TRBV7-3 and J usage is TRBJ2-3; no clear D. V lost 3 bases, J lost 6 bases, and 10 bases lay in between. The germline gives CDR1 SGHTA, CDR2 FQGTGA. CDR3 length: 13 amino acids. CDR3 DNA: TGTGCCAGCAGCTTCGGGCCCCAGGATACGCAGTATTTT. Translated, it gives CASSFGPQDTQYF. The whole variable domain, filled in from reference TRBV7-3 and TRBJ2-3, reads GAGVSQTPSNKVTEKGKYVELRCDPISGHTALYWYRQSLGQGPEFLIYFQGTGAADDSGLPNDRFFAVRPEGSVSTLKIQRTERGDSAVYLCASSFGPQDTQYFGPGTRLTVL.

This clone was seen once. This CDR3 reads CASSEDREGTQYF. The CDR3 nucleotides are TGTGCCAGCAGTGAAGACAGAGAGGGTACGCAGTATTTT. The chain uses TRBV6-4 and TRBJ2-3; D may be TRBD1 or TRBD2 (5 bases each). Trimming removed 3 bases from V and 8 bases from J, with 12 bases in between. The CDR3 spans 13 residues. Germline-derived CDR1 and CDR2 are MRHNA and SNTAGT.

The chain has TRBV29-1 and TRBJ1-2, with D perhaps matching TRBD1 (6 bases). This CDR3 region has 15 residues. CDR1 and CDR2 (germline): SQVTM, ANQGSEA. V dropped 3 bases and J dropped 5 bases, with 19 bases sitting between them. The CDR3 sequence: CSVDKEMWGLYGYTF. CDR3 bases: TGCAGCGTTGATAAAGAAATGTGGGGGCTGTATGGCTACACCTTC.

This chain uses TRBV5-1 with TRBJ1-2; D is uncertain. CDR1 and CDR2 from the germline V gene are SGHRS and YFSETQ. The V and J ends lost 4 bases and 0 bases respectively, with 16 bases between them. The CDR3 length is 16 residues. The CDR3 DNA follows: TGCGCCAGCAGCCCTAACACAGTACCCGCTAACTATGGCTACACCTTC. Residues: CASSPNTVPANYGYTF.

This sequence joins TRBV18 and TRBJ1-5; D remains unclear. The V gene's germline CDR1 is KGHSH and CDR2 LQKENI. The CDR3 consists of 14 residues. The V gene lost 2 bases and the J gene lost 6 bases, with 11 bases spanning the gap. CDR3 sequence (DNA): TGTGCCAGCTCACCAACGGCGCATGGTCAGCCCCAGCATTTT. Its translation: CASSPTAHGQPQHF. The whole variable domain, remainder taken from reference TRBV18 and TRBJ1-5, is NAGVMQNPRHLVRRRGQEARLRCSPMKGHSHVYWYRQLPEEGLKFMVYLQKENIIDESGMPKERFSAEFPKEGPSILRIQQVVRGDSAAYFCASSPTAHGQPQHFGDGTRLSIL.

The chain joins TRBV5-1 to TRBJ2-1; 9 nucleotides line up with TRBD1. V trimming: 4 bases; J trimming: 6 bases; junction bases outside the gene matches: 11. This CDR3 is built from 16 residues. Germline values: CDR1 SGHRS, CDR2 YFSETQ. The CDR3: CASSLGPGQGLNEQFF. DNA of the CDR3: TGCGCCAGCAGCCTGGGACCGGGACAGGGCCTCAATGAGCAGTTCTTC.

The chain couples TRBV11-1 to TRBJ2-1; 8 bases map to TRBD2. This CDR3 has 15 amino acids. The germline V gene has CDR1 SGHAT and CDR2 FQDESV (reference sequence). V lost 5 bases and J lost 4; bases outside the gene matches: 7. In DNA form, the CDR3 reads TGTGCCAGCAGCCTAAGCGGGAGCTGGTACAATGAGCAGTTCTTC. Amino acid sequence: CASSLSGSWYNEQFF.

The genes are TRBV5-1 and TRBJ2-7; unclear D gene. Germline V CDR1 and CDR2: SGHRS, YFSETQ. Trimming pared 0 bases from V and 3 bases from J, leaving 10 bases between. The CDR3 is made up of 14 amino acids. The CDR3 nucleotides read TGCGCCAGCAGCTTGGATCCTGACGGCTACGAGCAGTACTTC. It translates to CASSLDPDGYEQYF.